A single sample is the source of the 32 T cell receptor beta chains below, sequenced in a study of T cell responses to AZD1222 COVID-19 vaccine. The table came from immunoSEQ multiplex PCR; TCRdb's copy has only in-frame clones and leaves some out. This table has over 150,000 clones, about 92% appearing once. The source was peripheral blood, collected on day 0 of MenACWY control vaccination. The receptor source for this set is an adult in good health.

CDR3 sequence (DNA): TGTGCCAGCAGTCGACGGACGGACTCGTCAAAGGTTTTCTTT. It codes for CASSRRTDSSKVFF. V is TRBV6-5 and J is TRBJ1-1; D gene unclear. The CDR3 is 14 residues long. Germline CDR1 and CDR2: MNHEY and SVGAGI. Trimming took 5 bases from V and 13 from J, leaving 23 bases between them.

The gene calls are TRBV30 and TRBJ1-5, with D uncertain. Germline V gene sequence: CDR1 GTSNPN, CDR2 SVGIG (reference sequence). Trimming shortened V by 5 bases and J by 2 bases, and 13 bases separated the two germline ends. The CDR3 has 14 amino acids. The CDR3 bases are TGTGCCTGGGGGTCCTCTCAAGGCAATCAGCCCCAGCATTTT. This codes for CAWGSSQGNQPQHF. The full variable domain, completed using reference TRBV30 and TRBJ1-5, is SQTIHQWPATLVQPVGSPLSLECTVEGTSNPNLYWYRQAAGRGLQLLFYSVGIGQISSEVPQNLSASRPQDRQFILSSKKLLLSDSGFYLCAWGSSQGNQPQHFGDGTRLSIL.

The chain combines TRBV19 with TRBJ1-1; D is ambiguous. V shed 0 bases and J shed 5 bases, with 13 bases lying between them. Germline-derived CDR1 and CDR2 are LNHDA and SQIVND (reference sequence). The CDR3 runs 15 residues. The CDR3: CASSIDHTVSTEAFF. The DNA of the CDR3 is TGTGCCAGTAGTATAGATCACACTGTGAGTACTGAAGCTTTCTTT.

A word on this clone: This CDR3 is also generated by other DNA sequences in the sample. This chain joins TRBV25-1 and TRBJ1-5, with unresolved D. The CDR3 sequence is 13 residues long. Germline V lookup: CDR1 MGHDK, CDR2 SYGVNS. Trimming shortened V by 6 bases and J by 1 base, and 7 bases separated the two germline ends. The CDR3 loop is CASSVGSNQPQHF. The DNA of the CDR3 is TGTGCCAGCAGCGTGGGGAGCAATCAGCCCCAGCATTTT.

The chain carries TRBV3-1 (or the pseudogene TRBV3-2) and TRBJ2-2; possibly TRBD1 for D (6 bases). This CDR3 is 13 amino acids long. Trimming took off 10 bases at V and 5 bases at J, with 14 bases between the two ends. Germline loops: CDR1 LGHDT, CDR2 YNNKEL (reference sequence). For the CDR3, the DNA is TGTGCCATACAGGGATTTGGGACCGGGGAGCTGTTTTTT. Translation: CAIQGFGTGELFF.

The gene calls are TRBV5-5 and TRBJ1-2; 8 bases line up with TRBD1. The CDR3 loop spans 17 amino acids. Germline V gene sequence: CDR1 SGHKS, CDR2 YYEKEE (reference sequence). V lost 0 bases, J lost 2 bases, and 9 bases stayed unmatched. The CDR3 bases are TGTGCCAGCAGCTTGGTGGACAGGGTTAATATAAACTATGGCTACACCTTC. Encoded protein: CASSLVDRVNINYGYTF. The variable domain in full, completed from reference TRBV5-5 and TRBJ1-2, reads DAGVTQSPTHLIKTRGQQVTLRCSPISGHKSVSWYQQVLGQGPQFIFQYYEKEERGRGNFPDRFSARQFPNYSSELNVNALLLGDSALYLCASSLVDRVNINYGYTFGSGTRLTVV.

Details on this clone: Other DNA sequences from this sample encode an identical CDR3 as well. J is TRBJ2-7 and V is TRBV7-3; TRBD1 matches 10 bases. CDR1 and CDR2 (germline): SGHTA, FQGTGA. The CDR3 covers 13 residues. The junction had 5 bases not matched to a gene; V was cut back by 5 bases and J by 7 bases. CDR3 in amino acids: CASSRGQGREQYF. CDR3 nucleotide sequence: TGTGCCAGCAGCAGGGGACAGGGGAGGGAGCAGTACTTC.

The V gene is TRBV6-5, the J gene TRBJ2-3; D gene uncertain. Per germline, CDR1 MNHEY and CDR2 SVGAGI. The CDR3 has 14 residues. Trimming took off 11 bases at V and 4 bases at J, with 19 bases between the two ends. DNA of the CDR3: TGTGCCTCACTAACCGGGTCCTGGGCAGATACGCAGTATTTT. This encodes CASLTGSWADTQYF.

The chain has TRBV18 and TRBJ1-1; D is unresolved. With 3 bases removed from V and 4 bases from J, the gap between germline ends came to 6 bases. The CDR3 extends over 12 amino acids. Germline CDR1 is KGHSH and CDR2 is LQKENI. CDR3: CASSPLATEAFF. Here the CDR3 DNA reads TGTGCCAGCTCACCTTTGGCCACTGAAGCTTTCTTT.

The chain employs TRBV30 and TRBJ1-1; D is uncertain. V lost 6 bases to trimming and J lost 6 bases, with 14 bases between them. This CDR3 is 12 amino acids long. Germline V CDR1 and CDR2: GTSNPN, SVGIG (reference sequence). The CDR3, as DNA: TGTGCCTGCCGTGTGAGGTACCCTGAAGCTTTCTTT. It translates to CACRVRYPEAFF. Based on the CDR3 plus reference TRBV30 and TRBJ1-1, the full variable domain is SQTIHQWPATLVQPVGSPLSLECTVEGTSNPNLYWYRQAAGRGLQLLFYSVGIGQISSEVPQNLSASRPQDRQFILSSKKLLLSDSGFYLCACRVRYPEAFFGQGTRLTVV.

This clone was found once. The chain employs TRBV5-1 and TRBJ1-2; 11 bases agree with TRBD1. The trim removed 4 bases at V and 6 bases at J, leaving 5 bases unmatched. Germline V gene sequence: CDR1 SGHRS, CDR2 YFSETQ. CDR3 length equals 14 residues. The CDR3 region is CASSGGQGEDGYTF. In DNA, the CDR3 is TGCGCCAGCAGCGGGGGACAGGGGGAGGATGGCTACACCTTC.

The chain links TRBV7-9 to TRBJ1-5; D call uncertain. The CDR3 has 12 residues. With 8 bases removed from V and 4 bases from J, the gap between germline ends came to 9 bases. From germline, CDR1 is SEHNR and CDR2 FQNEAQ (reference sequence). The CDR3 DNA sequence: TGTGCCAGCGAGGGAGTTAATCAGCCCCAGCATTTT. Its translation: CASEGVNQPQHF.

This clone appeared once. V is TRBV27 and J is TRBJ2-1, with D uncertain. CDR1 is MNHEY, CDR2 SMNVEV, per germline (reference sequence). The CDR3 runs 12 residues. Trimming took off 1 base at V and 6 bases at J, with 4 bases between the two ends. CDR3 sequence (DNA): TGTGCCAGCAGTTTATACGGCAATGAGCAGTTCTTC. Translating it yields CASSLYGNEQFF.

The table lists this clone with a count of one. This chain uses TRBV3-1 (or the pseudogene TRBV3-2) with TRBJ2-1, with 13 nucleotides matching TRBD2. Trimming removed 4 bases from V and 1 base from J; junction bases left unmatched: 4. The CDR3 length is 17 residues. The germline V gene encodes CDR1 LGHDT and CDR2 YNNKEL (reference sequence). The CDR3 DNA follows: TGTGCCAGCAGCCCCGGGACTAGCGGGGTTTCCTACAATGAGCAGTTCTTC. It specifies CASSPGTSGVSYNEQFF.

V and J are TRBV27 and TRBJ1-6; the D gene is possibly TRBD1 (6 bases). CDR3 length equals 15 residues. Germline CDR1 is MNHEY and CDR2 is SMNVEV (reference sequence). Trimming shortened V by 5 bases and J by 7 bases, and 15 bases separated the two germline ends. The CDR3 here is CASSLGGRINSPLHF. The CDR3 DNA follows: TGTGCCAGCAGTCTGGGGGGGCGCATCAATTCACCCCTCCACTTT.

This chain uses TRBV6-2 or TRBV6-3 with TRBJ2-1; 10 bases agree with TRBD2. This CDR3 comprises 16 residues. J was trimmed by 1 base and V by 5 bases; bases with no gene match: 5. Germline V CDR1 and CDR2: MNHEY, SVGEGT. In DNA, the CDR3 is TGTGCCAGCAGTACAGGACTAGCGGCTTCCTACAATGAGCAGTTCTTC. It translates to CASSTGLAASYNEQFF.

CDR3 sequence: CASSYAGPSNEQFF. The DNA of the CDR3 is TGTGCCAGCAGTTACGCGGGGCCCAGCAATGAGCAGTTCTTC. The chain has TRBV6-2 or TRBV6-3 and TRBJ2-1, with D possibly TRBD2 on 6 matching bases. The CDR3 has 14 residues. Trimming removed 2 bases from V and 6 bases from J, with 11 bases in between. Per germline, CDR1 MNHEY and CDR2 SVGEGT.

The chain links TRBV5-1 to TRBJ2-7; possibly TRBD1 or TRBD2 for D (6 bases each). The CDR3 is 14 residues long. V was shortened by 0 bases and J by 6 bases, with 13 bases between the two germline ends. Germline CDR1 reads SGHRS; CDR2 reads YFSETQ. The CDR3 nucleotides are TGCGCCAGCAGCTTGGACAGGGTGGGGGGCGAGCAGTACTTC. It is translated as CASSLDRVGGEQYF.

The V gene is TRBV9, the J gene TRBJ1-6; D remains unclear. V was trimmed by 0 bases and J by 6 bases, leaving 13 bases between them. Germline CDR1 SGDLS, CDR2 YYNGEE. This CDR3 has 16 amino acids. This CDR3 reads CASSVGSETFNSPLHF. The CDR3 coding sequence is TGTGCCAGCAGCGTAGGTTCGGAAACTTTTAATTCACCCCTCCACTTT.

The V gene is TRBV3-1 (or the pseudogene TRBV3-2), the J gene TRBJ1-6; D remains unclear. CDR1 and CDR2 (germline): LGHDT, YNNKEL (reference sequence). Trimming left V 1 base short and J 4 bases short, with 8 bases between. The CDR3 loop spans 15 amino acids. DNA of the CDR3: TGTGCCAGCAGCCAAGTCCACAGTTATAATTCACCCCTCCACTTT. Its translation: CASSQVHSYNSPLHF.

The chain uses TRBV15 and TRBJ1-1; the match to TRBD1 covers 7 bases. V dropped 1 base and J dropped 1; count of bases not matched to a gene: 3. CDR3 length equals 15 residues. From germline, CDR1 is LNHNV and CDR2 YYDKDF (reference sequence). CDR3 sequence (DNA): TGTGCCACCAGCAGAGGGGGACAGCAGAACACTGAAGCTTTCTTT. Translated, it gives CATSRGGQQNTEAFF.

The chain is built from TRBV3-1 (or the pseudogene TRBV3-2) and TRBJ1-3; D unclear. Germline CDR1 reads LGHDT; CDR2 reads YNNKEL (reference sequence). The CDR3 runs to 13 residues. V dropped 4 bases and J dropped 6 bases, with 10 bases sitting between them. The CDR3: CASSPAGLNTIYF. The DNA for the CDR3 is TGTGCCAGCAGCCCCGCAGGTTTAAACACCATATATTTT.

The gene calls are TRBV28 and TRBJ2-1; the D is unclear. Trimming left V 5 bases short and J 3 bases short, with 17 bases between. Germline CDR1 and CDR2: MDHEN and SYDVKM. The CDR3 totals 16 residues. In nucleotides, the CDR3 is TGTGCCAGCAGTCCCCTAGGGTTAGCTTACTACAATGAGCAGTTCTTC. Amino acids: CASSPLGLAYYNEQFF.

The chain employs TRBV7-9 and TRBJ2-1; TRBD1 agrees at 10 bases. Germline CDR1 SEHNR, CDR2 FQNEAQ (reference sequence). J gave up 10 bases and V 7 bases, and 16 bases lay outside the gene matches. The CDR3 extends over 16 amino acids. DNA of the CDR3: TGTGCCAGCACCGTCCTTGGACAGGGGGGATATCGCGAGCAGTTCTTC. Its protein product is CASTVLGQGGYREQFF.

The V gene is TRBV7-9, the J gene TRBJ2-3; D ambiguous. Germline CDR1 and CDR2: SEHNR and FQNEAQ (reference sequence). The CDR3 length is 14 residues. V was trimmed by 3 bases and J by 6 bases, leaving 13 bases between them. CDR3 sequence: CASSFGPVTDTQYF. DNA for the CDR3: TGTGCCAGCAGCTTTGGGCCCGTCACGGATACGCAGTATTTT. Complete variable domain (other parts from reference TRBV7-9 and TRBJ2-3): DTGVSQNPRHKITKRGQNVTFRCDPISEHNRLYWYRQTLGQGPEFLTYFQNEAQLEKSRLLSDRFSAERPKGSFSTLEIQRTEQGDSAMYLCASSFGPVTDTQYFGPGTRLTVL.

The CDR3: CASSLRGEASAEQFF. The CDR3 DNA is TGTGCCAGCAGCCTTAGGGGAGAGGCTAGCGCTGAGCAGTTCTTC. The chain joins TRBV11-2 to TRBJ2-1; weak D call: TRBD2 (6 bases). Germline V gene sequence: CDR1 SGHAT, CDR2 FQNNGV. Trimming shortened V by 5 bases and J by 9 bases, and 20 bases separated the two germline ends. This CDR3 spans 15 amino acids.

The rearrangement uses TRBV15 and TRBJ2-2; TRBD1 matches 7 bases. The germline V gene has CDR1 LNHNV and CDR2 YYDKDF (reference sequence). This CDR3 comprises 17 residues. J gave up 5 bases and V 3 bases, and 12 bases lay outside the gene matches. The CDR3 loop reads CATSRDRDSFSTGELFF. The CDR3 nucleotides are TGTGCCACCAGCAGGGACCGGGACAGTTTTTCTACCGGGGAGCTGTTTTTT.

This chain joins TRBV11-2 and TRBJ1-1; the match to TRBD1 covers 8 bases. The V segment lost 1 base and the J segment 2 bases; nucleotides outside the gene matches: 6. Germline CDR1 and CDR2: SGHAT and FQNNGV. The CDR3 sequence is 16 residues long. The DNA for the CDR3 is TGTGCCAGCAGCTTAGGTCAGGGGGCGAGAAACACTGAAGCTTTCTTT. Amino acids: CASSLGQGARNTEAFF.

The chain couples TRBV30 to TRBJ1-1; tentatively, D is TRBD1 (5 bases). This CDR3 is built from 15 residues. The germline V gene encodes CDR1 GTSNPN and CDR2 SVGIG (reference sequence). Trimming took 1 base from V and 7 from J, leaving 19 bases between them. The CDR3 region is CAWSASGGSGGEAFF. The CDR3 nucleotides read TGTGCCTGGAGTGCGAGTGGGGGGTCGGGAGGTGAAGCTTTCTTT. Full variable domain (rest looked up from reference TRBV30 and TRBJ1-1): SQTIHQWPATLVQPVGSPLSLECTVEGTSNPNLYWYRQAAGRGLQLLFYSVGIGQISSEVPQNLSASRPQDRQFILSSKKLLLSDSGFYLCAWSASGGSGGEAFFGQGTRLTVV.

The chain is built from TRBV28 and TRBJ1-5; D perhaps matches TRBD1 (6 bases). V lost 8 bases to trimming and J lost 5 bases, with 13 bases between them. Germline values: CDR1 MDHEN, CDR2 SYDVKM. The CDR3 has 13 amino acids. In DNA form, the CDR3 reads TGTGCCAGCTCGACAGGAGGGGATCAGCCCCAGCATTTT. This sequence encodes CASSTGGDQPQHF. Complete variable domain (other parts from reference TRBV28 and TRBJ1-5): DVKVTQSSRYLVKRTGEKVFLECVQDMDHENMFWYRQDPGLGLRLIYFSYDVKMKEKGDIPEGYSVSREKKERFSLILESASTNQTSMYLCASSTGGDQPQHFGDGTRLSIL.

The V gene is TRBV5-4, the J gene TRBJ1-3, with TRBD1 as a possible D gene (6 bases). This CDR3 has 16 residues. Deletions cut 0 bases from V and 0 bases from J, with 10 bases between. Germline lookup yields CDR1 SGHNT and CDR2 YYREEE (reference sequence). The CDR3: CASSLAGRGSGNTIYF. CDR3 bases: TGTGCCAGCAGCTTGGCGGGCAGGGGCTCTGGAAACACCATATATTTT.

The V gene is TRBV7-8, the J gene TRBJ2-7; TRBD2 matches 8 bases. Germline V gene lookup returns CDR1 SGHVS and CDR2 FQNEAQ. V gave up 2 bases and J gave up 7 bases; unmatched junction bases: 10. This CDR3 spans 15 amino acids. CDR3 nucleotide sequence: TGTGCCAGCAGCTTACTCTCGGGAGGGCTGGGAGAGCAGTACTTC. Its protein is CASSLLSGGLGEQYF.